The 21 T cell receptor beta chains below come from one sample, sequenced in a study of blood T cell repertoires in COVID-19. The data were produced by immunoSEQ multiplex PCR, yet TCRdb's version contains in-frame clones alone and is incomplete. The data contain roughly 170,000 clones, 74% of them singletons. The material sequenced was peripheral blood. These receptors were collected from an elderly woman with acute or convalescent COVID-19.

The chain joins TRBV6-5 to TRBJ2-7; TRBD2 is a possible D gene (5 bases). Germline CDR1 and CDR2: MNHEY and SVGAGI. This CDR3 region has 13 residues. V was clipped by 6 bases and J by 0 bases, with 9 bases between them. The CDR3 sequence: CASREENSYEQYF. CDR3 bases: TGTGCCAGCAGGGAGGAAAACTCCTACGAGCAGTACTTC.

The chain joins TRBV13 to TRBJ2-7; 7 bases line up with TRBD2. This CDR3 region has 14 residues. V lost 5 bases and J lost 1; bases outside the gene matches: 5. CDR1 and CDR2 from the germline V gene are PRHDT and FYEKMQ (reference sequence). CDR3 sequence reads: CASSRSGSSYEQYF. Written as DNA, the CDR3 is TGTGCCAGCAGCCGTAGCGGGTCATCCTACGAGCAGTACTTC.

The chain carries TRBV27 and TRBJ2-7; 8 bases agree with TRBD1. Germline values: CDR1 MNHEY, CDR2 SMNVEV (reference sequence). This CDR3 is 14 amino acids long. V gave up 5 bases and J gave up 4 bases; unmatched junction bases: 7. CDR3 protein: CASSPGDRRYEQYF. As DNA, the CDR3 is TGTGCCAGCAGTCCCGGGGACAGGCGGTACGAGCAGTACTTC.

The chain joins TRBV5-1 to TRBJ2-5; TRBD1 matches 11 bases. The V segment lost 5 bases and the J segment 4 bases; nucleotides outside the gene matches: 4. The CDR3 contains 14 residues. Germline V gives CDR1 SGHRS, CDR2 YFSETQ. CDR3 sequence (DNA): TGCGCCAGCAGAAGGGACAGGGGGAGAGAGACCCAGTACTTC. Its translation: CASRRDRGRETQYF.

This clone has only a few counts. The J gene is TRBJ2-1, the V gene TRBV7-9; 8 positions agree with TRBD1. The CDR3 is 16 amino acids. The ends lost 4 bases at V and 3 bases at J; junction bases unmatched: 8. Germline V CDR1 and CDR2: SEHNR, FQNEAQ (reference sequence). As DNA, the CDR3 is TGTGCCAGCAGCTCTAGAAAGGGACAGGTCTACAATGAGCAGTTCTTC. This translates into CASSSRKGQVYNEQFF.

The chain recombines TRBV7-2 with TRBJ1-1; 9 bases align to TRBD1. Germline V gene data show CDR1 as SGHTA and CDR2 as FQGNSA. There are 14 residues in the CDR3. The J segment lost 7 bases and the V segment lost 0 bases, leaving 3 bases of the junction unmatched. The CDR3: CASSLAVTGGEAFF. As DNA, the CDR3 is TGTGCCAGCAGCTTAGCGGTGACAGGGGGTGAAGCTTTCTTT.

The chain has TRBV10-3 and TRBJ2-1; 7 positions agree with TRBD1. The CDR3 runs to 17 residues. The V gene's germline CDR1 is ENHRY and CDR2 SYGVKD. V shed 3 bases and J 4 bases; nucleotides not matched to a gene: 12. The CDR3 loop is CAISDTKDRVVYNEQFF. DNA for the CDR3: TGTGCCATCAGTGACACCAAAGACAGGGTGGTATACAATGAGCAGTTCTTC.

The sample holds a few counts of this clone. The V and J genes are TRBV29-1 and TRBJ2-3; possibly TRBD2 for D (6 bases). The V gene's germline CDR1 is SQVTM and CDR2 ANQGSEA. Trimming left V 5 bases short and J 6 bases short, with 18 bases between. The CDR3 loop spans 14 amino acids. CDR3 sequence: CSVCNAGSPDTQYF. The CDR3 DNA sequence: TGCAGCGTTTGTAACGCGGGATCCCCTGATACGCAGTATTTT.

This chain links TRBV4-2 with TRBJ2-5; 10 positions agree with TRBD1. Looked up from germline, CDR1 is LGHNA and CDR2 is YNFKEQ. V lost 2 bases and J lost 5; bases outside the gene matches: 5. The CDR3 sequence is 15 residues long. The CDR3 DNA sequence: TGTGCCAGCAGCCAAAAGACAGGGGGCGTGGAGACCCAGTACTTC. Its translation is CASSQKTGGVETQYF.

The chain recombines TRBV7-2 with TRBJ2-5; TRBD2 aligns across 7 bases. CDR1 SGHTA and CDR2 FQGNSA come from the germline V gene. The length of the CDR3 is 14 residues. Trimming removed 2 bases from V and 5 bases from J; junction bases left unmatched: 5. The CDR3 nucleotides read TGTGCCAGCAGCTTAAATCGGCGGGGGGAGACCCAGTACTTC. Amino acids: CASSLNRRGETQYF.

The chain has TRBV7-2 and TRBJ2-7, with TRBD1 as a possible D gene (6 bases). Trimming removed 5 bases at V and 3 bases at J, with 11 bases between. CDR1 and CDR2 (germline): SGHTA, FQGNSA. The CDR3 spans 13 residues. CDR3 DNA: TGTGCCAGCAGCACTCAGACAGGCTACGAGCAGTACTTC. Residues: CASSTQTGYEQYF.

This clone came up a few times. CDR3 region: CATSEGSRNTIYF. Written as DNA, the CDR3 is TGTGCCACCTCTGAGGGCAGTAGAAACACCATATATTTT. The chain couples TRBV19 to TRBJ1-3; D is ambiguous. Germline-derived CDR1 and CDR2 are LNHDA and SQIVND (reference sequence). The CDR3 has 13 residues. V was trimmed by 10 bases and J by 5 bases, leaving 15 bases between them.

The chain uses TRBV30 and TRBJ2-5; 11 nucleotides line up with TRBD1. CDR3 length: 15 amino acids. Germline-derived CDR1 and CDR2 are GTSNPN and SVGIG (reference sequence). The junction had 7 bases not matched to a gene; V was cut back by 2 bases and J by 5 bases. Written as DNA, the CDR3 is TGTGCCTGGAGTAAAGGACAGGGGGCTTCGGAGACCCAGTACTTC. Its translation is CAWSKGQGASETQYF.

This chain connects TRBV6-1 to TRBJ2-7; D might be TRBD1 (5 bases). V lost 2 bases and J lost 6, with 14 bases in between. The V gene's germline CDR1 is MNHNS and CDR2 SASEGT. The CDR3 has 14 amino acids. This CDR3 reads CASSERAGSGEQYF. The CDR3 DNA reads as TGTGCCAGCAGTGAAAGGGCAGGGTCGGGCGAGCAGTACTTC.

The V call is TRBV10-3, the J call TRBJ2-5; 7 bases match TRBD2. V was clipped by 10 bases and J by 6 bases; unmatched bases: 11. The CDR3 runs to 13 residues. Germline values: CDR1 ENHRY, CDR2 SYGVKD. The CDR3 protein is CATTTSELKTQYF. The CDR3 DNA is TGTGCCACCACTACTAGCGAGCTAAAGACCCAGTACTTC.

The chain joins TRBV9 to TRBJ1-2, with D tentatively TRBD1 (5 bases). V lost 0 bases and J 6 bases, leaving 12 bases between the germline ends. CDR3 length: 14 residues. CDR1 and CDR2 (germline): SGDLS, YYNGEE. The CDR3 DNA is TGTGCCAGCAGCGTAGTAGGAAGGGGTGATGGCTACACCTTC. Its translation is CASSVVGRGDGYTF.

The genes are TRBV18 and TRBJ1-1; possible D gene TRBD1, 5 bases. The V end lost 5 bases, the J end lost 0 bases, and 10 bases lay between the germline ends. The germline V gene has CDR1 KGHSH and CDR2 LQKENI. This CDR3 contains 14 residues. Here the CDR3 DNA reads TGTGCCAGCTCATCTGGACAACTGAACACTGAAGCTTTCTTT. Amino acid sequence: CASSSGQLNTEAFF.

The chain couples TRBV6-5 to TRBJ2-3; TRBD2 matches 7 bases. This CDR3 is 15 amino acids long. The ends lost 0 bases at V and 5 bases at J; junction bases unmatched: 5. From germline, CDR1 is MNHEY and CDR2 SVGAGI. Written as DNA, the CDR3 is TGTGCCAGCAGTTACTCGCGGGAGTACGGAGATACGCAGTATTTT. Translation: CASSYSREYGDTQYF.

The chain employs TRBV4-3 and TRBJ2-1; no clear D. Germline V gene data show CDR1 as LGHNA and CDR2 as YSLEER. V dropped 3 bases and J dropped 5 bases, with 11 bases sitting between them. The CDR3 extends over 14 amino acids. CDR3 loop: CASSHRLSDNEQFF. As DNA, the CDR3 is TGCGCCAGCAGCCACCGTCTGAGCGACAATGAGCAGTTCTTC.

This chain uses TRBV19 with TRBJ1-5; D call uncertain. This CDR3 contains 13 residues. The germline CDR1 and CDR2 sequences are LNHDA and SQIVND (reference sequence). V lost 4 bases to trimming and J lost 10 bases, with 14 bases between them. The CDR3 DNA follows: TGTGCCAGTAGTACAACAGACGTCTTACCCCAGCATTTT. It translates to CASSTTDVLPQHF.

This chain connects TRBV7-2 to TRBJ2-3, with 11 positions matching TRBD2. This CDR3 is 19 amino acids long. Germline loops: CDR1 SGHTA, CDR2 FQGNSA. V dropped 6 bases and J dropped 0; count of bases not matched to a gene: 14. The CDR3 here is CASRSQPGLAVSSTDTQYF. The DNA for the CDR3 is TGTGCCAGCAGGTCCCAACCGGGACTAGCGGTATCTAGCACAGATACGCAGTATTTT. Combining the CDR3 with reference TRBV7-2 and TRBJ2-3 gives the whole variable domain GAGVSQSPSNKVTEKGKDVELRCDPISGHTALYWYRQSLGQGLEFLIYFQGNSAPDKSGLPSDRFSAERTGGSVSTLTIQRTQQEDSAVYLCASRSQPGLAVSSTDTQYFGPGTRLTVL.